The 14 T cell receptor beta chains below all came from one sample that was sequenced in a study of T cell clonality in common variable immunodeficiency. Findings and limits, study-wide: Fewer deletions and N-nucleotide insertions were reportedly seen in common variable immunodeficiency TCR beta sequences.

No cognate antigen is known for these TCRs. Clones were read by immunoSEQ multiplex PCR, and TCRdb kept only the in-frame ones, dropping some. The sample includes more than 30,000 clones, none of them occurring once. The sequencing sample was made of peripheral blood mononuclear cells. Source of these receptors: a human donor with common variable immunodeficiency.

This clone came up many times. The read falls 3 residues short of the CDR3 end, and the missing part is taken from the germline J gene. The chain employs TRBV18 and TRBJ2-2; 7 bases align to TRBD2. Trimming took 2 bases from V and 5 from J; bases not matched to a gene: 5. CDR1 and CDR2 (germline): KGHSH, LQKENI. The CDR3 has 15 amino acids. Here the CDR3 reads CASSPGAGLTGELFF. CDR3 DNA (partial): TGTGCCAGCTCACCAGGAGCGGGATTGACCGGGGAG.

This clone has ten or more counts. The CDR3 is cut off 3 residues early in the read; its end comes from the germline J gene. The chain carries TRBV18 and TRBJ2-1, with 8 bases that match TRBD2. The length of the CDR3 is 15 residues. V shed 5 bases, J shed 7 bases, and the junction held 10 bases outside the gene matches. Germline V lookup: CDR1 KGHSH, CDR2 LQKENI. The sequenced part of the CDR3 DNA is TGTGCCAGCTCAACCTGGCGGGGGGAGTTTAATGAG. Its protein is CASSTWRGEFNE. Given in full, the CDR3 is CASSTWRGEFNEQFF. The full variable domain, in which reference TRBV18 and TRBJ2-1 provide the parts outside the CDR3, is NAGVMQNPRHLVRRRGQEARLRCSPMKGHSHVYWYRQLPEEGLKFMVYLQKENIIDESGMPKERFSAEFPKEGPSILRIQQVVRGDSAAYFCASSTWRGEFNEQFFGPGTRLTVL.

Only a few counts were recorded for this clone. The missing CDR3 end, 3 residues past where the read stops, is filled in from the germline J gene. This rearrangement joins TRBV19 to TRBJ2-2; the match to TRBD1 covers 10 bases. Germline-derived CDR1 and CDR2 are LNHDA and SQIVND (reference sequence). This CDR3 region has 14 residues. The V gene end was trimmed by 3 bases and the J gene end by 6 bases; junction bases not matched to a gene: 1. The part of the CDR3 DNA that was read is TGTGCCAGTAGTATTGGGACAGGGGCCGGGGAG. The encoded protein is CASSIGTGAGE. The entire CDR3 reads CASSIGTGAGELFF.

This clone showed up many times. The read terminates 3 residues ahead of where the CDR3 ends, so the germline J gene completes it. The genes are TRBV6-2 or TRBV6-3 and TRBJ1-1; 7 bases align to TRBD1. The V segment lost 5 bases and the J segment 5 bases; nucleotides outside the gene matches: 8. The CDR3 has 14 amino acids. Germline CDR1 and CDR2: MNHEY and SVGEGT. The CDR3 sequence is CASSDRQGRTEAFF. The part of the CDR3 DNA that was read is TGTGCCAGCAGTGACCGACAGGGTAGAACTGAA.

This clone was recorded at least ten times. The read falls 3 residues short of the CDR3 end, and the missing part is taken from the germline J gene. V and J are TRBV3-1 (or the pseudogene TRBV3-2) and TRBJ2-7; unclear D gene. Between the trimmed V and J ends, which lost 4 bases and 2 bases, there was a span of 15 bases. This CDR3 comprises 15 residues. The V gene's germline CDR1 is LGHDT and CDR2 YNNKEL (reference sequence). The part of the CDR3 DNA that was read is TGTGCCAGCAGCCCTGGGCAGGCGTTACCCTACGAG. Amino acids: CASSPGQALPYE. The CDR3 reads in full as CASSPGQALPYEQYF.

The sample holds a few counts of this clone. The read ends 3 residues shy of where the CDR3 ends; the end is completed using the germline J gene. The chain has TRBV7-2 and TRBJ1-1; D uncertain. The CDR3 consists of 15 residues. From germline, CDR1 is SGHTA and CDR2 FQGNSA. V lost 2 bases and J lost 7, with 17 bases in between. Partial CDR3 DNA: TGTGCCAGCAGCTTACATAAGGCGGGGTCTGGTGAA. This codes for CASSLHKAGSGE. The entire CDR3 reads CASSLHKAGSGEAFF.

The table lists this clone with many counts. CDR3 protein: CAWGVGVGYTF. The CDR3 bases that were read are TGTGCCTGGGGAGTCGGGGTAGGC. The gene calls are TRBV30 and TRBJ1-2, with D unresolved. The read ends 3 residues early relative to the CDR3; the germline J gene fills the gap. CDR1 and CDR2 (germline): GTSNPN, SVGIG (reference sequence). The CDR3 length is 11 residues.

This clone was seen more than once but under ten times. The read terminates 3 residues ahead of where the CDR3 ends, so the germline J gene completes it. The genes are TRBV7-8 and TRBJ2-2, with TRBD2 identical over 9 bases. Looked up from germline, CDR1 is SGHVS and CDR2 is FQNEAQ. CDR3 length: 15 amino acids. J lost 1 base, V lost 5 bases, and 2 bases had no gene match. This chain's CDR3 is CASSKAGGNTGELFF. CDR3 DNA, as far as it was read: TGTGCCAGCAGCAAAGCGGGAGGGAACACCGGGGAG.

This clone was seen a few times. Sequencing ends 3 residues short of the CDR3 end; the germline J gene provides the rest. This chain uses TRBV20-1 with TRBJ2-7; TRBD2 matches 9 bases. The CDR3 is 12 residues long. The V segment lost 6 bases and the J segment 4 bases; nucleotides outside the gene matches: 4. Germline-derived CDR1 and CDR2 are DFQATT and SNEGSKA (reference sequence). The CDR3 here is CSALAGAYEQYF. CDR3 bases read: TGCAGTGCATTAGCGGGAGCTTACGAG.

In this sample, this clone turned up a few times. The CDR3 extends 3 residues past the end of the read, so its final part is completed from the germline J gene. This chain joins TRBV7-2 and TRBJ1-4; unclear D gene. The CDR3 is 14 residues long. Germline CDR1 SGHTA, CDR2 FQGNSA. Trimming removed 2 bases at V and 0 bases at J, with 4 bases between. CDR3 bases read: TGTGCCAGCAGCTTAAGGTCAACTAATGAAAAA. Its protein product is CASSLRSTNEK. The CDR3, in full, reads CASSLRSTNEKLFF.

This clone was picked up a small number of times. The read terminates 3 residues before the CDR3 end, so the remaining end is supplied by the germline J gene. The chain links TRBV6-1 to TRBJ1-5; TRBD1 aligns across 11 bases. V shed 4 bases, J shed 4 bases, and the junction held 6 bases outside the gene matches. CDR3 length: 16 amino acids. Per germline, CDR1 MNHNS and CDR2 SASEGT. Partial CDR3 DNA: TGTGCCAGCAGTGCCAGGACAGGGGGCAGGAATCAGCCC. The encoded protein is CASSARTGGRNQP. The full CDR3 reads CASSARTGGRNQPQHF.

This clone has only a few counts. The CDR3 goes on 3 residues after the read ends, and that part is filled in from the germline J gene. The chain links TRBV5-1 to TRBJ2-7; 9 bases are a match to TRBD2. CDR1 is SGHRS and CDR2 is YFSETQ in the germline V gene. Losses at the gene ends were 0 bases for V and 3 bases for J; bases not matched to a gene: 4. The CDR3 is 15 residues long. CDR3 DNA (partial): TGCGCCAGCAGCTTGGCCCGACTAGCGGTCTACGAG. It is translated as CASSLARLAVYE. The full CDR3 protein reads CASSLARLAVYEQYF.

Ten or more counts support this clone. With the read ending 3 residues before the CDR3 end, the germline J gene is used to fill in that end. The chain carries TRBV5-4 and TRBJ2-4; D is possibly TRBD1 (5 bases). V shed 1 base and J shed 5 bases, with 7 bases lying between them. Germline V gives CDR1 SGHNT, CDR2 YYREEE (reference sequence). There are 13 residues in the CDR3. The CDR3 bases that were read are TGTGCCAGCAGCTTGCTACAGGAAAACATT. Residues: CASSLLQENI. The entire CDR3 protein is CASSLLQENIQYF.

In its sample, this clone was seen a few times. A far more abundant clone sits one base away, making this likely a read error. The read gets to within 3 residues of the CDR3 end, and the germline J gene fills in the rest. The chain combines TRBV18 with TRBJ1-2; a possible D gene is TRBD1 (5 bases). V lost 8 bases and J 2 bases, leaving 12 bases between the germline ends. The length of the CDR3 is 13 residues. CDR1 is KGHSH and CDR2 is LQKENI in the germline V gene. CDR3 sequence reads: CASSFSGNYGYTF. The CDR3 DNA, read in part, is TGTGCCAGCAGCTTTTCAGGGAACTATGGC.